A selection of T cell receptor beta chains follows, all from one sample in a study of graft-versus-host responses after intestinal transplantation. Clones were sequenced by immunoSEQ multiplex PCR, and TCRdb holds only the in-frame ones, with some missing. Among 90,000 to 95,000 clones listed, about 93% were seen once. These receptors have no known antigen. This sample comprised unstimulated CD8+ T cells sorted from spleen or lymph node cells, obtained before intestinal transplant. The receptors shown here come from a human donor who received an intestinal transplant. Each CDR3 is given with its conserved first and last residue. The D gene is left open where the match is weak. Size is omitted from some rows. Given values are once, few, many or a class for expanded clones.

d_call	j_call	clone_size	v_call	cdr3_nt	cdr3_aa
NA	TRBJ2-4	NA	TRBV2	TGTGCCAGCAGTGACCCGACAGAAAACATTCAGTACTTC	CASSDPTENIQYF
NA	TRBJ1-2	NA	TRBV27	TGTGCCAGCAGTCCGGGGGGGGTCGGTTTGGACTACACCTTC	CASSPGGVGLDYTF
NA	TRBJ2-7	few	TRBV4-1	TGCGCCAGCAGCCAAGCGGGGAAGTACGAGCAGTACTTC	CASSQAGKYEQYF
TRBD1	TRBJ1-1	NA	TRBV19	TGTGCCAGTAGATACCCCGGGACAGGGAACACTGAAGCTTTCTTT	CASRYPGTGNTEAFF
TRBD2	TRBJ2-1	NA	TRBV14	TGTGCCAGCAGCCAAGAAACAGCGAGGGATTTGGGACTAGCGGGGGGAAGCTCCTACAATGAGCAGTTCTTC	CASSQETARDLGLAGGSSYNEQFF
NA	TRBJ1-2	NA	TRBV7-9	TGTGCCAGCAGCTTATGGGGAAGCGGGCAAGCTAACTATGGCTACACCTTC	CASSLWGSGQANYGYTF
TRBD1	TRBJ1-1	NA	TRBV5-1	TGCGCCAGCAGCTTTGGCTTCGGGACAGGGGATGAGGCTTTCTTT	CASSFGFGTGDEAFF
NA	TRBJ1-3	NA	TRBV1	TGCACCAGCAGCCGGACAGGGGGCTGCCCTGGAAACACCATATATTTT	CTSSRTGGCPGNTIYF
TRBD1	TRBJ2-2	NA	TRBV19	TGTGCCAGTAGTATTCAGGGGGACACCGGGGAGCTGTTTTTT	CASSIQGDTGELFF
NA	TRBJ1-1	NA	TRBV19	TGTGCCAGTAGTTTCGGACACATGAACACTGAAGCTTTCTTT	CASSFGHMNTEAFF
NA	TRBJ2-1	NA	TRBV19	TGTGCCAGTAGTAGGGGGGAGAATGAGCAGTTCTTC	CASSRGENEQFF
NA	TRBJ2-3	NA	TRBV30	TGTGCCTGGGCTGCCGGAGGTGCGGGATTGGCAGATACGCAGTATTTT	CAWAAGGAGLADTQYF
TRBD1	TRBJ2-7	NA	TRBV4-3	TGCGCCAGCAGCCAAGATTGGGGGACAGGGGGCTACGAGCAGTACTTC	CASSQDWGTGGYEQYF
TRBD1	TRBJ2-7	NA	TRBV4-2	TGTGCCAGCAGCCACGCGGGACAGGGGGATCTGCACGAGCAGTACTTC	CASSHAGQGDLHEQYF
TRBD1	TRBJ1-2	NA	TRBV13	TGTGCCAGCAGCTCCCCGGACAGGCCAGGGAGCTACACCTTC	CASSSPDRPGSYTF
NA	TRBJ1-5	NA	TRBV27	TGTGCCAGCAGTTTTGGACAGATCAATCAGCCCCAGCATTTT	CASSFGQINQPQHF
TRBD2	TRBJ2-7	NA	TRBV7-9	TGTGCCAGCAGTTCCGGGACTAGCGGATACGAGCAGTACTTC	CASSSGTSGYEQYF
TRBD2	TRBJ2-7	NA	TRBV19	TGTGCCAGTAGGAACGGGGGGGCCTTGGGCGAGCAGTACTTC	CASRNGGALGEQYF
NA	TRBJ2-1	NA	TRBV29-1	TGCAGCGCCGTTTCGGGTGAGCAGTTCTTC	CSAVSGEQFF
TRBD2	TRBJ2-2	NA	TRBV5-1	TGCGCCAGCAGCTTGGGACTAGCGGGAGCCGCGAACACCGGGGAGCTGTTTTTT	CASSLGLAGAANTGELFF
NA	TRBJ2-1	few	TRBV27	TGTGCCAGCAGTCCTATACCCCCGGCGGGGTACAATGAGCAGTTCTTC	CASSPIPPAGYNEQFF
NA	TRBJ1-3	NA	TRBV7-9	TGTGCCAGCAGCTCCCCAATCTCTGGAAACACCATATATTTT	CASSSPISGNTIYF
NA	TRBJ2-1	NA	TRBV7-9	TGTGCCAGCAGCCGGATGACGGACTGGGGCTCCTACAATGAGCAGTTCTTC	CASSRMTDWGSYNEQFF
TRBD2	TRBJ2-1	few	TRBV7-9	TGTGCCAGCAGGCCTACGGGACTAGCGAAATACAATGAGCAGTTCTTC	CASRPTGLAKYNEQFF
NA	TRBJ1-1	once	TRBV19	TGTGCCAGTAGTATAGGAAGCACCCTGAACACTGAAGCTTTCTTT	CASSIGSTLNTEAFF
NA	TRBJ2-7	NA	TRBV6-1	TGTGCCAGCCTGCGCGGGAACGACTACGAGCAGTACTTC	CASLRGNDYEQYF
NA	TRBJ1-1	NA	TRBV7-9	TGTGCCAGCAGCTGGACAGTGATGAACACTGAAGCTTTCTTT	CASSWTVMNTEAFF
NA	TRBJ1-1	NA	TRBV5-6	TGTGCCAGCAGCTTGGTGTGGGGTTCGACAGGGAACACTGAAGCTTTCTTT	CASSLVWGSTGNTEAFF
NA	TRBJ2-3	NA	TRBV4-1	TGCGCCAGCAGCCAAGATCAAGGACTCGGCACAGATACGCAGTATTTT	CASSQDQGLGTDTQYF
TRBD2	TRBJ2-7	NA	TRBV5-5	TGTGCCAGCAGCTTGGCCGGCGGGAGCACCTACGAGCAGTACTTC	CASSLAGGSTYEQYF
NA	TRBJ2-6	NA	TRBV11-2	TGTGCCAGCAGCGTAGCAGGGTCTGGGGCCAACGTCCTGACTTTC	CASSVAGSGANVLTF
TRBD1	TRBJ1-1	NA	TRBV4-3	TGCGCCAGCAGCCAAGTAGAGGGGGCGCGGAACACTGAAGCTTTCTTT	CASSQVEGARNTEAFF
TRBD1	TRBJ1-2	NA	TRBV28	TGTGCCAGCAGTTTGCGTGAGACAGGGAACGGCTACACCTTC	CASSLRETGNGYTF
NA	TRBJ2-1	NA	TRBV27	TGTGCCAGCACCCGAGGGGGGGGCGTCTACAATGAGCAGTTCTTC	CASTRGGGVYNEQFF
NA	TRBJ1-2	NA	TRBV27	TGTGCCAGCAGTCCTTCGGGGGGATGGAGCTATGGCTACACCTTC	CASSPSGGWSYGYTF
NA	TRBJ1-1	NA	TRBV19	TGTGCCAGTAGTATATCCGCGGTGTTCGCTGAAGCTTTCTTT	CASSISAVFAEAFF
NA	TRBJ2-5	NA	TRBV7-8	TGTGCCAGCAGCTTAGTGGGGGCAGAATTGAAAGAGACCCAGTACTTC	CASSLVGAELKETQYF
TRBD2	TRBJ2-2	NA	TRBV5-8	TGTGCCAGCAGCCCAACGGTAGCGGGGGGGCCGGGCACCGGGGAGCTGTTTTTT	CASSPTVAGGPGTGELFF
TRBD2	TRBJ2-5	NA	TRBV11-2	TGTGCCAGCAGCTTAGCGGTAGCGGGGGCAGGGGAGACCCAGTACTTC	CASSLAVAGAGETQYF
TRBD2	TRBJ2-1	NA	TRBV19	TGTGCCAGTAGTAAAGGGCGGGGGGACTACAATGAGCAGTTCTTC	CASSKGRGDYNEQFF
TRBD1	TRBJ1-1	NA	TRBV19	TGTGCCAGTAGTCCAGGGACAGTGAACACTGAAGCTTTCTTT	CASSPGTVNTEAFF
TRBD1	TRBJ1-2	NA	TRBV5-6	TGTGCCAGCAGCATTGACAGGGGGCTTCAGCGTAACTATGGCTACACCTTC	CASSIDRGLQRNYGYTF
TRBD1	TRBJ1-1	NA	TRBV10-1	TGCGCCAGCAGTGAGATGACAGGGACTGAAGCTTTCTTT	CASSEMTGTEAFF
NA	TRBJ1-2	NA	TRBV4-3	TGCGCCAGCAGCCAAGATCATGATTCAGGGCACTATGGCTACACCTTC	CASSQDHDSGHYGYTF
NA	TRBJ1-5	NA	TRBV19	TGTGCCAGTAGTTATCAAGACAGCTTCAATCAGCCCCAGCATTTT	CASSYQDSFNQPQHF
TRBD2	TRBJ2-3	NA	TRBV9	TGTGCCAGCAGCCCCCACGGGACTAGCGGGAGCCTTACGCAGTATTTT	CASSPHGTSGSLTQYF
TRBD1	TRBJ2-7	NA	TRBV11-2	TGTGCCACATCCGGGACAGGGATGTACGAGCAGTACTTC	CATSGTGMYEQYF
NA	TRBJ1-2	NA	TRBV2	TGTGCCAGCAGGTCGGGGGACCACCTGGAGGGCTACACCTTC	CASRSGDHLEGYTF
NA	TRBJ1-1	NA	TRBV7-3	TGTGCCAGCAGCCTACAGGGGAACACTGAAGCTTTCTTT	CASSLQGNTEAFF
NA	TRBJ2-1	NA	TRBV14	TGTGCCAGCAGCCAAGGGTCCCGGTACCACAATGAGCAGTTCTTC	CASSQGSRYHNEQFF
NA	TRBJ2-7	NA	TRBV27	TGTGCCAGCAGTCCCCCGGGGACTCCTCCCGAGCAGTACTTC	CASSPPGTPPEQYF
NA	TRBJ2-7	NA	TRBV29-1	TGCAGCGTTGTTGGGGCTTCCAGCTCCTACGAGCAGTACTTC	CSVVGASSSYEQYF
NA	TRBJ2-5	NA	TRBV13	TGTGCCAGCAGCTTCTTATCCCAAGAGACCCAGTACTTC	CASSFLSQETQYF
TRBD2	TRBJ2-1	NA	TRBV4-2	TGTGCCAGCTCAAGGCGGGAGGCGAGCTCCTACAATGAGCAGTTCTTC	CASSRREASSYNEQFF
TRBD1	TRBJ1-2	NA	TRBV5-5	TGTGCCAGCAGCCCGACAGGGGACTATGGCTACACCTTC	CASSPTGDYGYTF